The present T cell receptor beta chain was sequenced within a study of cytomegalovirus exposure and HLA in healthy donors. General observations from the study: In the roughly 120 validation repertoires, just under 95% of cluster scores exceeded 0, per a later analysis.

Measured with immunoSEQ multiplex PCR; TCRdb has only the in-frame clones, and not every one. This sample has tens of thousands of clones, with around 94% found just once. V was pared by 3 bases and J by 7 bases, with 15 bases between. CDR3 size: 14 residues. Per germline, CDR1 MDHEN and CDR2 SYDVKM. As regards this clone: The antigen remains unidentified.

This sequence was found in a man aged 18 to 29 in good health and CMV-seropositive. Sequencing used PBMCs. This chain links TRBV28 with TRBJ2-5; D ambiguous. The CDR3 loop is CASSFDLQVGTQYF. The DNA for the CDR3 is TGTGCCAGCAGTTTCGACTTGCAAGTCGGGACCCAGTACTTC.